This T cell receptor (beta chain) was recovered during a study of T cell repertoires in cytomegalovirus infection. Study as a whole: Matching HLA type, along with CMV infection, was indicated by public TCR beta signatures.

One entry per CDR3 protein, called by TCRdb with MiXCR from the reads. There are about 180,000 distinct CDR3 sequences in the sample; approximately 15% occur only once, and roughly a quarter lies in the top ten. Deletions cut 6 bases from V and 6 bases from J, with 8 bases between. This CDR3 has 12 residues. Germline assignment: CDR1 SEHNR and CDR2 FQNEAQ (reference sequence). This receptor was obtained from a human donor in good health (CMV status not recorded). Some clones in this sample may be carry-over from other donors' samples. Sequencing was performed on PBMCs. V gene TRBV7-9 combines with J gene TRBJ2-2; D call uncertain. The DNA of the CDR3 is TGTGCCAGCAGAATTGGGGCCGGGGAGCTGTTTTTT. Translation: CASRIGAGELFF.